These 4 T cell receptor beta chains were all obtained from the same sample, sequenced in a study of CD8+CD57+ T cells in acquired aplastic anemia. TCR beta VDJ combinations and CDR3 sequences were profiled from genomic DNA. TCRdb re-derived calls from the reads in MiXCR, one entry per CDR3 protein. The sample lists 200,000 to 250,000 distinct CDR3 sequences, almost 35% occurring once. The sequenced sample was sorted CD4+, CD8+, or CD8+CD57+ T cells (not recorded which) from PBMCs. The origin of the receptors is a human donor in good health, serving as a control.

This clonotype was seen ten or more times. The gene calls are TRBV29-1 and TRBJ2-7; D is perhaps TRBD2 (5 bases). This CDR3 is built from 19 residues. CDR1 SQVTM and CDR2 ANQGSEA come from the germline V gene. V lost 7 bases and J lost 0, with 31 bases in between. CDR3: CSALALDWRKSSISYEQYF. In nucleotides, the CDR3 is TGCAGCGCCCTTGCTCTTGACTGGAGGAAGTCTTCGATCTCCTACGAGCAGTACTTC.

A word on this clonotype: A read error is possible here, since a much larger clone lies one base away. As the CDR3 is not closed by the conserved phenylalanine or tryptophan, this likely results from a read error. The chain has TRBV5-1 and TRBJ1-1, with no clear D. The CDR3 spans 13 residues. Germline CDR1 and CDR2: SGHRS and YFSETQ. Trimming removed 4 bases from V and 2 bases from J, with 9 bases in between. The chain's CDR3 is CASSRAANTEAFL. In DNA form, the CDR3 reads TGCGCCAGCAGCAGGGCAGCTAACACTGAAGCTTTCCTT.

The rearrangement uses TRBV7-3 and TRBJ2-7, with 9 bases lining up with TRBD2. The CDR3 loop spans 14 amino acids. CDR1 SGHTA and CDR2 FQGTGA come from the germline V gene. After removal of 8 bases from V and 4 bases from J, the junction contained 9 bases not matched to a gene. The CDR3 is CASGVLAGPYEQYF. CDR3 nucleotide sequence: TGTGCCAGCGGAGTCCTAGCGGGGCCGTACGAGCAGTACTTC. Drawing the rest from reference TRBV7-3 and TRBJ2-7, the complete variable domain is GAGVSQTPSNKVTEKGKYVELRCDPISGHTALYWYRQSLGQGPEFLIYFQGTGAADDSGLPNDRFFAVRPEGSVSTLKIQRTERGDSAVYLCASGVLAGPYEQYFGPGTRLTVT.

V gene TRBV10-3 combines with J gene TRBJ2-5; TRBD1 matches at 8 bases. V was pared by 10 bases and J by 3 bases, with 10 bases of the junction left unmatched. The CDR3 is 14 residues long. CDR1 is ENHRY and CDR2 is SYGVKD in the germline V gene. CDR3 protein: CASKRDRSKETQYF. The CDR3 nucleotides read TGTGCCAGCAAAAGGGACAGGAGCAAAGAGACCCAGTACTTC.